A single sample gave rise to the 4 T cell receptor beta chains below, sequenced in a study of shared clonotypes between healthy human individuals. TCRdb's table, derived via immunoSEQ multiplex PCR, lists solely in-frame clones and lacks some. Counted here are around 1 million clones, 76% occurring once; the ten biggest clones make up approximately 1.5%. Input material: memory CD4+ T cells sorted from blood. The subset was: CD45RA-negative fraction. These receptors came from a man between 18 and 35 years old in good health.

This clone has ten or more counts. The DNA for the CDR3 is TGTGCCAGCAGATACAGGGGGCTTAGCACAGATACGCAGTATTTT. Protein product: CASRYRGLSTDTQYF. The chain is built from TRBV6-5 and TRBJ2-3, with 9 nucleotides matching TRBD1. V lost 6 bases to trimming and J lost 0 bases; unmatched junction nucleotides: 4. This CDR3 is 15 amino acids long. CDR1 is MNHEY and CDR2 is SVGAGI in the germline V gene.

The V call is TRBV5-4, the J call TRBJ2-5; D may correspond to TRBD1 or TRBD2 (5 bases each). This CDR3 is 14 amino acids long. The germline gives CDR1 SGHNT, CDR2 YYREEE (reference sequence). Trimming cost V 0 bases and J 3 bases, with 9 bases left between them. Here the CDR3 reads CASSLEGPKETQYF. The CDR3 DNA sequence: TGTGCCAGCAGCTTGGAGGGACCTAAAGAGACCCAGTACTTC.

The chain joins TRBV4-1 to TRBJ2-3; no definite D call. V was trimmed by 4 bases and J by 3 bases, leaving 17 bases between them. This CDR3 region has 16 residues. Looked up from germline, CDR1 is MGHRA and CDR2 is YSYEKL. The CDR3 nucleotides read TGCGCCAGCAGCCCCATAGGGTCGGGCCGGACAGATACGCAGTATTTT. Its translation: CASSPIGSGRTDTQYF.

The chain carries TRBV5-1 and TRBJ2-1; TRBD2 might be the D (6 bases). V was cut by 0 bases and J by 7 bases, with 14 bases left in between. The CDR3 is 15 amino acids. Germline-derived CDR1 and CDR2 are SGHRS and YFSETQ. CDR3 region: CASSLVGRGRNEQFF. The CDR3 DNA sequence: TGCGCCAGCAGCTTGGTCGGCCGGGGGAGAAATGAGCAGTTCTTC. The full variable domain, rest sourced from reference TRBV5-1 and TRBJ2-1, is KAGVTQTPRYLIKTRGQQVTLSCSPISGHRSVSWYQQTPGQGLQFLFEYFSETQRNKGNFPGRFSGRQFSNSRSEMNVSTLELGDSALYLCASSLVGRGRNEQFFGPGTRLTVL.